This note documents a single T cell receptor (beta chain) sequence. Its antigen is undetermined. The data are from a study of breast tumors, draining lymph nodes, adjacent tissues. Broader study findings: Compared with lymph nodes, tumors were less diverse; compared with nontumor tissue, more. Findings are consistent with lymph node origin and intratumoral expansion of most tumor T cells. Data only fit, rather than demonstrated, lymph node origin of most tumor T cells. Luminal-like breast cancer showed significantly greater tumor-nontumor repertoire similarity than basal-like breast cancer did.

In TCRdb, the multiplex PCR reads were re-called with MiXCR into one record per CDR3 protein. The sample shows about 230,000 distinct CDR3 sequences, less than 40% of them seen only once. Axillary draining lymph nodes of breast cancer patients supplied the node samples. The CDR3 consists of 21 residues. Losses at the gene ends were 2 bases for V and 7 bases for J; bases not matched to a gene: 23. Germline CDR1 is SGHAT and CDR2 is FQNNGV. The sequencing sample was made of axillary lymph node tissue. The chain links TRBV11-2 to TRBJ2-1, with 10 bases matching TRBD2. The receptor was isolated from a female donor with breast cancer. Some clones in this sample may be carry-over from other donors' samples. CDR3 coding DNA: TGTGCCAGCAGCTTACCCTACCGGGGGCTAGCGGGAGTCAGGGGCCGGAATGAGCAGTTCTTC. Encoded protein: CASSLPYRGLAGVRGRNEQFF.